This is a list of T cell receptor beta chains from one sample in a study of blood T cell repertoires in COVID-19. Only in-frame clones appear in the TCRdb table, and some are missing; sequencing was by immunoSEQ multiplex PCR. The sample has 350,000 to 450,000 clones; about 89% are singletons. Source material: peripheral blood. These receptors came from a man in his forties with acute or convalescent COVID-19. The CDR3 runs from the conserved cysteine through the conserved F or W. The D gene is left open where the match is weak. Clone size, where shown, is once, few, many, or a class for clones that have expanded.

size	J	D	length	V	DNA	CDR3
NA	TRBJ1-1	TRBD1	14	TRBV18	TGTGCCAGCTCACCTGCAGGGGGGTCGGCTGAAGCTTTCTTT	CASSPAGGSAEAFF
NA	TRBJ2-5	TRBD2	15	TRBV28	TGTGCCAGCACCCCACAGTGGGAGGGTCAAGAGACCCAGTACTTC	CASTPQWEGQETQYF
NA	TRBJ2-2	NA	12	TRBV6-5	TGTGCCAGCAGAACTAACACCGGGGAGCTGTTTTTT	CASRTNTGELFF
once	TRBJ2-7	NA	12	TRBV13	TGTGCCAGCAGCTTAGTATATAGCGAGCAGTACTTC	CASSLVYSEQYF
NA	TRBJ1-2	NA	12	TRBV7-9	TGTGCCAGCAGCTTAGGAGCTTTCGGCTACACCTTC	CASSLGAFGYTF
few	TRBJ2-7	NA	15	TRBV7-9	TGTGCCAGCAGCCCGAAGGCCAGGCTAGCCGCCGAGCAGTACTTC	CASSPKARLAAEQYF
NA	TRBJ2-3	NA	16	TRBV7-8	TGTGCCAGCAGCTTAGTAACAGGGTGGTCCACAGATACGCAGTATTTT	CASSLVTGWSTDTQYF
NA	TRBJ1-3	NA	12	TRBV28	TGTGCCAGCAGTCATCCTCAGAACACCATATATTTT	CASSHPQNTIYF
NA	TRBJ2-7	TRBD1	15	TRBV27	TGTGCCAGCAGTGGCGGGACAGGGGCTTTCTACGAGCAGTACTTC	CASSGGTGAFYEQYF
NA	TRBJ1-6	NA	16	TRBV2	TGTGCCAGCAGTGACAAAGGGAGACACTTGAATTCACCCCTCCACTTT	CASSDKGRHLNSPLHF
NA	TRBJ1-4	TRBD1	15	TRBV10-3	TGTGCCATCAGTGCTCCTGGGGCAGGGGGGAGGAAACTGTTTTTT	CAISAPGAGGRKLFF
few	TRBJ1-2	TRBD1	13	TRBV6-2/TRBV6-3	TGTGCCAGCAGTCCACAGGGGAACTATGGCTACACCTTC	CASSPQGNYGYTF